A selection of T cell receptor beta chains follows, all from one sample in a study of T cell changes during pregnancy in multiple sclerosis. Method: immunoSEQ multiplex PCR; TCRdb's copy keeps in-frame clones and lacks some. The sample has about 110,000 clones; around 90% are singletons. The sample was peripheral blood, taken before pregnancy. The receptors here all came from a female donor with multiple sclerosis, enrolled in a pregnancy study. Each CDR3 is given with its conserved first and last residue. Each record gives: CDR3 DNA, CDR3 protein, J gene, clone size, V gene, D gene. The D gene is left open where the match is weak. Expanded clones are given a class, and other clones once, few, many or no size at all.

CDR3 DNA: TGTGCCAGCAGTGAAGGTCTGGGGACAGGAACCTACGAGCAGTACTTC
CDR3 protein: CASSEGLGTGTYEQYF
J gene: TRBJ2-7
clone size: -
V gene: TRBV2
D gene: TRBD1

CDR3 DNA: TGCGCCAGCAGCCAAGATTTGGTCACTCAAACCTATGGCTACACCTTC
CDR3 protein: CASSQDLVTQTYGYTF
J gene: TRBJ1-2
clone size: -
V gene: TRBV4-3
D gene: -

CDR3 DNA: TGTGCCAGCAGTCGCGAAGGTGAGGGCCCCTATGGCTACACCTTC
CDR3 protein: CASSREGEGPYGYTF
J gene: TRBJ1-2
clone size: -
V gene: TRBV27
D gene: -

CDR3 DNA: TGTGCCAGCAGCATTAGAGGGGGCTACACCTTC
CDR3 protein: CASSIRGGYTF
J gene: TRBJ1-2
clone size: -
V gene: TRBV11-2
D gene: -

CDR3 DNA: TGCGCCAGCAGCTTGGGACTAGCGGGGAACAATGAGCAGTTCTTC
CDR3 protein: CASSLGLAGNNEQFF
J gene: TRBJ2-1
clone size: -
V gene: TRBV5-1
D gene: TRBD2

CDR3 DNA: TGTGCCAGCAGTTTAACGGTGAACACCGGGGAGCTGTTTTTT
CDR3 protein: CASSLTVNTGELFF
J gene: TRBJ2-2
clone size: -
V gene: TRBV28
D gene: -

CDR3 DNA: TGTGCCAGCAGCTCCCGCTCGGGGACAGGGGTTGAGTTCTTC
CDR3 protein: CASSSRSGTGVEFF
J gene: TRBJ2-1
clone size: -
V gene: TRBV5-4
D gene: TRBD1

CDR3 DNA: TGCAGCGTTGGGGTTGGCGGGAGTTCCTACGAGCAGTACTTC
CDR3 protein: CSVGVGGSSYEQYF
J gene: TRBJ2-7
clone size: -
V gene: TRBV29-1
D gene: TRBD2

CDR3 DNA: TGTGCCAGCAGCTTCCAGTACAGGGTAGGGTACACTGAAGCTTTCTTT
CDR3 protein: CASSFQYRVGYTEAFF
J gene: TRBJ1-1
clone size: -
V gene: TRBV7-9
D gene: -

CDR3 DNA: TGTGCCAGCATTGGGGCCCAAACAGGGGGCCGCGGCTACACCTTC
CDR3 protein: CASIGAQTGGRGYTF
J gene: TRBJ1-2
clone size: few
V gene: TRBV6-5
D gene: TRBD1

CDR3 DNA: TGTGCCAGCTCGAGAGCGGCGGACTCCTACAATGAGCAGTTCTTC
CDR3 protein: CASSRAADSYNEQFF
J gene: TRBJ2-1
clone size: -
V gene: TRBV6-4
D gene: -

CDR3 DNA: TGTGCCAGCAGCGCCCGGGACAGACCCCCCTATGGCTACACCTTC
CDR3 protein: CASSARDRPPYGYTF
J gene: TRBJ1-2
clone size: -
V gene: TRBV5-4
D gene: TRBD1

CDR3 DNA: TGTGCCAGCTCCGCGGCCCGGTACGATGAGCAGTTCTTC
CDR3 protein: CASSAARYDEQFF
J gene: TRBJ2-1
clone size: -
V gene: TRBV5-4
D gene: -

CDR3 DNA: TGTGCCAGTAGCATTACTAGCGGGATTCAAGAGACCCAGTACTTC
CDR3 protein: CASSITSGIQETQYF
J gene: TRBJ2-5
clone size: -
V gene: TRBV19
D gene: TRBD2

CDR3 DNA: TGCGCCAGCAGCCCGGGACAGGGTGGTTCACCCCTCCACTTT
CDR3 protein: CASSPGQGGSPLHF
J gene: TRBJ1-6
clone size: -
V gene: TRBV5-1
D gene: TRBD1

CDR3 DNA: TGTGCCAGCAGCCTAACCCAAGAGACCCAGTACTTC
CDR3 protein: CASSLTQETQYF
J gene: TRBJ2-5
clone size: -
V gene: TRBV25-1
D gene: -

CDR3 DNA: TGTGCCAGCAGTGAAATGAGGGAGGTCAACAATGAGCAGTTCTTC
CDR3 protein: CASSEMREVNNEQFF
J gene: TRBJ2-1
clone size: -
V gene: TRBV2
D gene: -

CDR3 DNA: TGTGCCAGCAGCTTGCCCACAGAAACAGATACGCAGTATTTT
CDR3 protein: CASSLPTETDTQYF
J gene: TRBJ2-3
clone size: -
V gene: TRBV5-4
D gene: -

CDR3 DNA: TGTGCCAGCAGCCCCACGGACAGCCTTGGGGAGCAGTACTTC
CDR3 protein: CASSPTDSLGEQYF
J gene: TRBJ2-7
clone size: -
V gene: TRBV7-3
D gene: -

CDR3 DNA: TGTGCCAGTAGTATTGGGGCCGGCATACAAGAGACCCAGTACTTC
CDR3 protein: CASSIGAGIQETQYF
J gene: TRBJ2-5
clone size: -
V gene: TRBV19
D gene: -

CDR3 DNA: TGTGCCAGCAGCTTAGCCACCCGGTTTCGGGGCACAGATACGCAGTATTTT
CDR3 protein: CASSLATRFRGTDTQYF
J gene: TRBJ2-3
clone size: -
V gene: TRBV11-3
D gene: -

CDR3 DNA: TGTGCCAGCAGGGCGGACAACCCGAACACTGAAGCTTTCTTT
CDR3 protein: CASRADNPNTEAFF
J gene: TRBJ1-1
clone size: -
V gene: TRBV2
D gene: -

CDR3 DNA: TGCGCCAGCAGCTTGACAGGGACTAGCGGGTTCGGCGAGCAGTACTTC
CDR3 protein: CASSLTGTSGFGEQYF
J gene: TRBJ2-7
clone size: -
V gene: TRBV5-1
D gene: TRBD2

CDR3 DNA: TGTGCCAGCAGCCGAGGACAGCGATATAATTCACCCCTCCACTTT
CDR3 protein: CASSRGQRYNSPLHF
J gene: TRBJ1-6
clone size: few
V gene: TRBV7-3
D gene: -

CDR3 DNA: TGTGCCAGCAGTGGGGAAACAGGGGGGGGCTATGGCTACACCTTC
CDR3 protein: CASSGETGGGYGYTF
J gene: TRBJ1-2
clone size: -
V gene: TRBV6-1
D gene: TRBD1

CDR3 DNA: TGTGCCAGCAGTTACTCTAGCGGAGGAGGGGAGCTGTTTTTT
CDR3 protein: CASSYSSGGGELFF
J gene: TRBJ2-2
clone size: -
V gene: TRBV6-5
D gene: -

CDR3 DNA: TGCAGCGCGCGCGGGACTAGCGGGAAGGGCTACGAGCAGTACTTC
CDR3 protein: CSARGTSGKGYEQYF
J gene: TRBJ2-7
clone size: -
V gene: TRBV29-1
D gene: TRBD2

CDR3 DNA: TGTGCCAGCAGCTTAGCCGGGACTAGGGCACGCGAGCAGTACTTC
CDR3 protein: CASSLAGTRAREQYF
J gene: TRBJ2-7
clone size: -
V gene: TRBV7-2
D gene: TRBD2